This T cell receptor beta chain was recovered during a study of identical twins. General study results and limits: Within monozygotic twins, out-of-frame TCR alpha sharing was underestimated by the models.

From the 5' RACE reads, TCRdb called clonotypes with MiXCR, one entry per CDR3 protein. Of 350,000 or so distinct CDR3 sequences in the sample, around 12% were seen once. About this clonotype: Its matching antigen is unknown.

This CDR3 is 15 amino acids long. Trimming shortened V by 0 bases and J by 8 bases, and 13 bases separated the two germline ends. Germline assignment: CDR1 MGHRA and CDR2 YSYEKL. These data were likewise used in another study, on yellow fever vaccine responses in identical twins.

The source is a woman younger than 30 in good health. Sequenced sample: CD8+ T cells sorted from blood. V gene TRBV4-1 combines with J gene TRBJ1-4, with a tentative D call TRBD1 (5 bases). The CDR3 region has the DNA TGCGCCAGCAGCCAAGATCTTGGCGGGGGAGAAAAACTGTTTTTT. Protein: CASSQDLGGGEKLFF.